This passage covers 29 T cell receptor beta chains from one sample sequenced in a study of T cell responses to AZD1222 COVID-19 vaccine. Repertoires were generated with immunoSEQ multiplex PCR, while TCRdb's copy carries only in-frame clones and drops some. The sample lists approximately 150,000 clones; 90% to 95% were seen once. The specimen comprised peripheral blood, sampled on day 0 of AZD1222 vaccination. The receptors come from an adult in good health.

This chain joins TRBV19 and TRBJ1-6, with 10 bases matching TRBD1. This CDR3 region has 14 residues. The germline V gene has CDR1 LNHDA and CDR2 SQIVND (reference sequence). Trimming at V came to 5 bases and at J to 10 bases, leaving 5 bases not matched to a gene. The DNA for the CDR3 is TGTGCCAGTAGTTTCGGACAGGGGGGATCACCCCTCCACTTT. This codes for CASSFGQGGSPLHF.

The rearrangement joins TRBV7-9 to TRBJ1-5, with a weak D call TRBD1 (6 bases). Germline CDR1 and CDR2: SEHNR and FQNEAQ (reference sequence). CDR3 length: 13 amino acids. The germline V and J ends were trimmed by 6 bases and 9 bases, with 15 bases remaining between them. CDR3 DNA: TGTGCCAGCAGTCTCGTAGGAGGGGGGCCCCAGCATTTT. It yields the protein CASSLVGGGPQHF.

The rearrangement uses TRBV9 and TRBJ2-2; 8 bases align to TRBD2. The V gene end was trimmed by 1 base and the J gene end by 3 bases; junction bases not matched to a gene: 5. The CDR3 is 16 amino acids. The germline CDR1 and CDR2 sequences are SGDLS and YYNGEE. The CDR3 region has the DNA TGTGCCAGCAGCGTAAATAGCGGGACTGACACCGGGGAGCTGTTTTTT. This sequence encodes CASSVNSGTDTGELFF.

This clone was counted a single time. This chain links TRBV6-2 or TRBV6-3 with TRBJ2-1; possibly TRBD1 or TRBD2 for D (5 bases each). V was trimmed by 2 bases and J by 12 bases, leaving 23 bases between them. This CDR3 region has 16 residues. The V gene's germline CDR1 is MNHEY and CDR2 SVGEGT. The CDR3 DNA reads as TGTGCCAGCAGTTACAGGATCAAGGGGCTCCAAGGAGGGCAGTTCTTC. The encoded protein is CASSYRIKGLQGGQFF.

This chain joins TRBV11-3 and TRBJ2-7, with D perhaps matching TRBD2 (5 bases). The CDR3 loop spans 15 amino acids. V lost 6 bases, J lost 2 bases, and 17 bases lay in between. Germline CDR1 reads SGHNT; CDR2 reads YENEEA. The CDR3 DNA reads TGTGCCAGCAGTCTTAGCGCCGACCACGCCTACGAGCAGTACTTC. It is translated as CASSLSADHAYEQYF.

The chain couples TRBV24-1 to TRBJ1-2; D call uncertain. CDR3 length: 12 amino acids. Trimming removed 4 bases from V and 6 bases from J, with 8 bases in between. The V gene's germline CDR1 is KGHDR and CDR2 SFDVKD. CDR3 in amino acids: CATSEHNDGYTF. CDR3 nucleotide sequence: TGTGCCACCAGTGAGCACAATGATGGCTACACCTTC.

CDR3 loop: CASSQVGGSNQPQHF. As DNA, the CDR3 is TGTGCCAGCAGCCAAGTAGGGGGTAGCAATCAGCCCCAGCATTTT. The chain is built from TRBV6-5 and TRBJ1-5, with a tentative D call TRBD1 (6 bases). The CDR3 covers 15 residues. Trimming removed 6 bases from V and 0 bases from J, with 12 bases in between. Germline V lookup: CDR1 MNHEY, CDR2 SVGAGI.

The chain recombines TRBV6-2 or TRBV6-3 with TRBJ2-7; TRBD2 aligns across 7 bases. CDR3 length equals 14 residues. CDR1 MNHEY and CDR2 SVGEGT come from the germline V gene. J lost 6 bases, V lost 2 bases, and 7 bases had no gene match. The CDR3 DNA is TGTGCCAGCAGTTACGGCGGGAGAGTAAGCGAGCAGTACTTC. It encodes CASSYGGRVSEQYF.

J is TRBJ2-1 and V is TRBV10-1; TRBD2 might be the D (5 bases). From germline, CDR1 is WNHNN and CDR2 SYGVQD (reference sequence). The CDR3 loop spans 13 amino acids. Trimming took off 0 bases at V and 12 bases at J, with 12 bases between the two ends. The CDR3 DNA reads as TGCGCCAGCAGTGAGTCAGGGCCGGCGGGGCAGTTCTTC. Amino acids: CASSESGPAGQFF.

The chain couples TRBV2 to TRBJ2-7; weak D call: TRBD2 (6 bases). Looked up from germline, CDR1 is SNHLY and CDR2 is FYNNEI. This CDR3 spans 14 amino acids. The ends were cut back, 3 bases at V and 1 base at J, with 10 bases in the middle. In DNA, the CDR3 is TGTGCCAGCAGTGACCTCGGGGGATCCTACGAGCAGTACTTC. It translates to CASSDLGGSYEQYF.

This sequence joins TRBV6-6 and TRBJ2-5; 12 nucleotides agree with TRBD2. Losses at the gene ends were 5 bases for V and 4 bases for J; bases not matched to a gene: 11. The CDR3 runs 17 residues. The germline gives CDR1 MNHNY, CDR2 SVGAGI (reference sequence). The CDR3 here is CASSRTWTSGKGETQYF. In DNA form, the CDR3 reads TGTGCCAGCAGTCGTACCTGGACTAGCGGGAAAGGAGAGACCCAGTACTTC.

The chain links TRBV30 to TRBJ1-2; D possibly corresponds to TRBD1 (6 bases). The V gene's germline CDR1 is GTSNPN and CDR2 SVGIG (reference sequence). CDR3 length: 13 amino acids. With 3 bases removed from V and 5 bases from J, the gap between germline ends came to 13 bases. The CDR3 DNA sequence: TGTGCCTGGAGCCTGGGAGGGGGGTATGGCTACACCTTC. Translated: CAWSLGGGYGYTF.

The chain uses TRBV7-4 and TRBJ2-2; 10 bases line up with TRBD2. Germline V CDR1 and CDR2: SGHVT, SQSDAQ. CDR3 length: 18 amino acids. The V and J ends lost 4 bases and 5 bases, in that order; junction bases with no gene match: 13. CDR3 sequence (DNA): TGTGCCAGCAGCTCCCGCCTAGCGGGAGTATCTCGAACCGGGGAGCTGTTTTTT. Protein: CASSSRLAGVSRTGELFF. Using reference TRBV7-4 and TRBJ2-2 for the parts outside the CDR3, the full variable domain is GAGVSQSPRYKVAKRGRDVALRCDSISGHVTLYWYRQTLGQGSEVLTYSQSDAQRDKSGRPSGRFSAERPERSVSTLKIQRTEQGDSAVYLCASSSRLAGVSRTGELFFGEGSRLTVL.

CDR3 DNA: TGTGCCAGTAGTATAATACAGGGCGATCAGCCCCAGCATTTT. Amino acid sequence: CASSIIQGDQPQHF. V is TRBV19 and J is TRBJ1-5; TRBD1 is a possible D gene (6 bases). Trimming shortened V by 2 bases and J by 5 bases, and 10 bases separated the two germline ends. Germline V gene data show CDR1 as LNHDA and CDR2 as SQIVND (reference sequence). This CDR3 is 14 amino acids long.

The chain combines TRBV28 with TRBJ2-7, with 8 bases lining up with TRBD1. CDR1 and CDR2 from the germline V gene are MDHEN and SYDVKM. Trimming took 4 bases from V and 9 from J; bases not matched to a gene: 8. The CDR3 runs 13 residues. CDR3 DNA: TGTGCCAGCAGTTCCCCGGACAGGGCCGGGCAGTACTTC. Protein product: CASSSPDRAGQYF.

This chain uses TRBV19 with TRBJ2-1, with 8 bases lining up with TRBD1. Germline CDR1 is LNHDA and CDR2 is SQIVND (reference sequence). J gave up 3 bases and V 6 bases, and 4 bases lay outside the gene matches. The CDR3 runs 14 residues. DNA of the CDR3: TGTGCCAGTAGGACCACAGGGGGCTACAATGAGCAGTTCTTC. Its translation: CASRTTGGYNEQFF.

This sequence joins TRBV7-2 and TRBJ2-5; TRBD1 agrees at 7 bases. Germline CDR1 is SGHTA and CDR2 is FQGNSA. V lost 5 bases to trimming and J lost 1 base; unmatched junction nucleotides: 7. CDR3 size: 15 residues. The CDR3 is CASSLWDSPQETQYF. The CDR3, as DNA: TGTGCCAGCAGCCTGTGGGACAGCCCCCAAGAGACCCAGTACTTC. Combining the CDR3 with reference TRBV7-2 and TRBJ2-5 gives the whole variable domain GAGVSQSPSNKVTEKGKDVELRCDPISGHTALYWYRQSLGQGLEFLIYFQGNSAPDKSGLPSDRFSAERTGGSVSTLTIQRTQQEDSAVYLCASSLWDSPQETQYFGPGTRLLVL.

The chain carries TRBV6-5 and TRBJ2-2; D is undetermined. The CDR3 contains 12 residues. CDR1 is MNHEY and CDR2 is SVGAGI in the germline V gene. V gave up 5 bases and J gave up 7 bases, with 8 bases separating them. The CDR3 DNA is TGTGCCAGCAGTCCGATGGACGGGGAGCTGTTTTTT. Residues: CASSPMDGELFF.

A single count supports this clone. The gene calls are TRBV11-3 and TRBJ2-4, with TRBD2 identical over 7 bases. The trim removed 0 bases at V and 9 bases at J, leaving 8 bases unmatched. Per germline, CDR1 SGHNT and CDR2 YENEEA. This CDR3 has 15 residues. CDR3 coding DNA: TGTGCCAGCAGCTTAGATTTGGCGGGAGATGGCATTCAGTACTTC. Translating gives CASSLDLAGDGIQYF.

The genes are TRBV24-1 and TRBJ2-2; TRBD2 matches at 8 bases. Unmatched junction bases numbered 4, after V lost 4 bases and J lost 1 base. The CDR3 consists of 16 residues. CDR1 and CDR2 (germline): KGHDR, SFDVKD. In DNA form, the CDR3 reads TGTGCCACCAGTGACTTTAGCGGGAAGAACACCGGGGAGCTGTTTTTT. It codes for CATSDFSGKNTGELFF.

V usage is TRBV9 and J usage is TRBJ1-3; D uncertain. This CDR3 has 15 residues. The V gene lost 0 bases and the J gene lost 0 bases, with 7 bases spanning the gap. Per the germline V gene, CDR1 is SGDLS and CDR2 is YYNGEE. The DNA of the CDR3 is TGTGCCAGCAGCGTAGAACAGTCCTCTGGAAACACCATATATTTT. It encodes CASSVEQSSGNTIYF.

This chain links TRBV27 with TRBJ2-7; the match to TRBD2 covers 14 bases. V was clipped by 5 bases and J by 6 bases; unmatched bases: 6. The CDR3 has 15 residues. Germline loops: CDR1 MNHEY, CDR2 SMNVEV (reference sequence). The CDR3 sequence: CASSPGTSGRAEQYF. The CDR3 nucleotides are TGTGCCAGCAGTCCCGGGACTAGCGGGAGAGCCGAGCAGTACTTC.

The V and J genes are TRBV5-1 and TRBJ2-7; 7 bases align to TRBD1. The V gene's germline CDR1 is SGHRS and CDR2 YFSETQ. The CDR3 consists of 15 residues. Unmatched junction bases numbered 4, after V lost 0 bases and J lost 1 base. The CDR3 bases are TGCGCCAGCAGCTTGGGACAGGGCCAATCCTACGAGCAGTACTTC. Protein: CASSLGQGQSYEQYF.

V gene TRBV28 combines with J gene TRBJ2-4, with D tentatively TRBD2 (6 bases). CDR1 and CDR2 (germline): MDHEN, SYDVKM. V shed 6 bases and J shed 0 bases, with 12 bases lying between them. The CDR3 spans 15 residues. The CDR3 bases are TGTGCCAGCAGGAGATACGGGGGAGCCAAAAACATTCAGTACTTC. Residues: CASRRYGGAKNIQYF.

The gene calls are TRBV12-3 or TRBV12-4 and TRBJ1-2; weak D call: TRBD1 (5 bases). CDR3 size: 13 residues. The V and J ends lost 5 bases and 8 bases respectively, with 15 bases between them. CDR3 protein: CASSPTRQRGYTF. The CDR3 DNA follows: TGTGCCAGCAGTCCGACGAGACAGCGGGGCTACACCTTC.

V and J are TRBV11-3 and TRBJ2-2; 7 bases match TRBD2. The CDR3 has 14 residues. V lost 1 base, J lost 7 bases, and 3 bases stayed unmatched. From germline, CDR1 is SGHNT and CDR2 YENEEA. The CDR3 here is CASSLGAGVGELFF. The CDR3 region has the DNA TGTGCCAGCAGCTTAGGTGCGGGAGTCGGGGAGCTGTTTTTT.

The chain uses TRBV5-6 and TRBJ1-1, with 7 bases matching TRBD1. The V and J ends lost 2 bases and 1 base, in that order; junction bases with no gene match: 8. Germline V gene sequence: CDR1 SGHDT, CDR2 YYEEEE. This CDR3 is 16 amino acids long. The DNA of the CDR3 is TGTGCCAGCAGCTTCCTTTTTGGGACAGCGAACACTGAAGCTTTCTTT. Translating gives CASSFLFGTANTEAFF. Variable domain in full (rest from reference TRBV5-6 and TRBJ1-1): DAGVTQSPTHLIKTRGQQVTLRCSPKSGHDTVSWYQQALGQGPQFIFQYYEEEERQRGNFPDRFSGHQFPNYSSELNVNALLLGDSALYLCASSFLFGTANTEAFFGQGTRLTVV.

V usage is TRBV11-3 and J usage is TRBJ2-2; D not certain. V lost 4 bases and J 7 bases, leaving 10 bases between the germline ends. Germline V gene lookup returns CDR1 SGHNT and CDR2 YENEEA. The CDR3 has 13 residues. As DNA, the CDR3 is TGTGCCAGCAGCTCCCTACGGAGCGGGGAGCTGTTTTTT. Protein product: CASSSLRSGELFF.

The genes are TRBV15 and TRBJ2-2; the D is unclear. The CDR3 has 12 residues. The V end was cut by 5 bases, the J end by 4 bases, with 5 bases between. Germline values: CDR1 LNHNV, CDR2 YYDKDF (reference sequence). The CDR3, as DNA: TGTGCCACCAGCTCCCCCACCGGGGAGCTGTTTTTT. Translated, it gives CATSSPTGELFF.